A selection of T cell receptor beta chains follows, all from one sample in a study of T cell responses to AZD1222 COVID-19 vaccine. Clones were read by immunoSEQ multiplex PCR, and TCRdb kept only the in-frame ones, dropping some. The sample holds roughly 180,000 clones, 90% to 95% seen once. This specimen consisted of peripheral blood, obtained on day 0 of AZD1222 vaccination. The source of these receptors is an adult in good health. The CDR3 runs from the conserved cysteine through the conserved F or W. Fields, in order: D gene, V gene, J gene, clone size, CDR3 DNA, CDR3 protein. D genes are given only for firm matches. For some rows the clone size is stated as once, few or many, or as a class when expanded; others skip it.

TRBD1	TRBV9	TRBJ1-4	-	TGTGCCAGCAGCGTACAGGGGGCCGGTGAAAAACTGTTTTTT	CASSVQGAGEKLFF
-	TRBV19	TRBJ2-2	-	TGTGCCAGTAGTATGTCCTGGTACACCGGGGAGCTGTTTTTT	CASSMSWYTGELFF
-	TRBV6-5	TRBJ1-1	-	TGTGCCAGCAGTTACAGGGGGGGTTGGGCTTTCTTT	CASSYRGGWAFF
TRBD2	TRBV11-3	TRBJ2-1	-	TGTGCCAGCAGCTTAGTCGTTAGCGGGAGTCTCGGGGAGCAGTTCTTC	CASSLVVSGSLGEQFF
-	TRBV6-2/TRBV6-3	TRBJ1-1	-	TGTGCCAGCAGTTACCTCAGGGTTTTGAACACTGAAGCTTTCTTT	CASSYLRVLNTEAFF
TRBD2	TRBV9	TRBJ2-6	-	TGTGCCAGCAGCGTCAAATCCGGGACTAGCGGGAGCTCTGGGGCCAACGTCCTGACTTTC	CASSVKSGTSGSSGANVLTF
TRBD1	TRBV9	TRBJ1-2	-	TGTGCCAGCAGCTCGCCGGGACAGGTGAATTATGGCTACACCTTC	CASSSPGQVNYGYTF
-	TRBV5-4	TRBJ2-1	-	TGTGCCAGCAGCCTCCCATATGGTGAGCAGTTCTTC	CASSLPYGEQFF
-	TRBV29-1	TRBJ1-1	-	TGCAGCGTTCGCCCCAGGAACTTGAACACTGAAGCTTTCTTT	CSVRPRNLNTEAFF
-	TRBV7-2	TRBJ2-5	once	TGTGCCAGCAGCCCCGGCGTAGCGGACCAAGAGACCCAGTACTTC	CASSPGVADQETQYF
TRBD1	TRBV19	TRBJ2-3	-	TGTGCCAGTAGTAGGACAACCGGGACAGGTACAGATACGCAGTATTTT	CASSRTTGTGTDTQYF
-	TRBV29-1	TRBJ1-1	-	TGCAGCGTGACCCCGGACGGGAAACTTGAAGCTTTCTTT	CSVTPDGKLEAFF
-	TRBV4-2	TRBJ2-3	-	TGTGCCAGCAGCCAAGATCGCAGGGATACGCAGTATTTT	CASSQDRRDTQYF
-	TRBV28	TRBJ1-5	-	TGTGCCAGCAGCCTTACAGGGACGAATCAGCCCCAGCATTTT	CASSLTGTNQPQHF
-	TRBV27	TRBJ2-7	-	TGTGCCAGCAGTTTAGGGACGGGCCCCCCCTCCTACGAGCAGTACTTC	CASSLGTGPPSYEQYF
-	TRBV18	TRBJ2-7	-	TGTGCCAGCTCACCAGGGGCAGGACCCTCCTACGAGCAGTACTTC	CASSPGAGPSYEQYF
TRBD1	TRBV11-2	TRBJ2-5	-	TGTGCCAGCAGCCCCCAGGGGGTTAGGGAGACCCAGTACTTC	CASSPQGVRETQYF
-	TRBV18	TRBJ1-1	-	TGTGCCAGCTCACCCAGGGGTATGAACACTGAAGCTTTCTTT	CASSPRGMNTEAFF
-	TRBV9	TRBJ2-1	-	TGTGCCTCCGAAGGTGGCCGCGGGCAGTTCTTC	CASEGGRGQFF
-	TRBV2	TRBJ1-1	-	TGTGCCAGCAGAATGGGGAGAACGAACACTGAAGCTTTCTTT	CASRMGRTNTEAFF
TRBD2	TRBV28	TRBJ2-2	-	TGTGCCAGCAGTCAGACTAGCGGGAGGAGAGGGACCGGGGAGCTGTTTTTT	CASSQTSGRRGTGELFF
TRBD2	TRBV27	TRBJ2-1	-	TGTGCCAGCACGGGGGGACCGTACAATGAGCAGTTCTTC	CASTGGPYNEQFF
TRBD2	TRBV7-2	TRBJ2-2	-	TGTGCCAGCAGCCCCGCCGGGACTAGCGGGAGCGTTGGGGAGCTGTTTTTT	CASSPAGTSGSVGELFF
-	TRBV5-1	TRBJ1-1	-	TGCGCCAGCAGCCGGTCCACAGGCTCGGTCACTGAAGCTTTCTTT	CASSRSTGSVTEAFF
TRBD1	TRBV29-1	TRBJ2-1	-	TGCAGCGTGAGGGACAGGGGTTGGGACAATGAGCAGTTCTTC	CSVRDRGWDNEQFF
TRBD1	TRBV19	TRBJ1-6	-	TGTGCCAGTAGTATCCAGGGGGCTAATTCACCCCTCCACTTT	CASSIQGANSPLHF
TRBD2	TRBV11-3	TRBJ2-3	-	TGTGCCAGCAGCCGGACTAGCGGATATACAGATACGCAGTATTTT	CASSRTSGYTDTQYF
-	TRBV5-4	TRBJ1-6	-	TGTGCCAGCAGCTTGATGTTATTCCGGGATTCGAGTTCCTATAATTCACCCCTCCACTTT	CASSLMLFRDSSSYNSPLHF